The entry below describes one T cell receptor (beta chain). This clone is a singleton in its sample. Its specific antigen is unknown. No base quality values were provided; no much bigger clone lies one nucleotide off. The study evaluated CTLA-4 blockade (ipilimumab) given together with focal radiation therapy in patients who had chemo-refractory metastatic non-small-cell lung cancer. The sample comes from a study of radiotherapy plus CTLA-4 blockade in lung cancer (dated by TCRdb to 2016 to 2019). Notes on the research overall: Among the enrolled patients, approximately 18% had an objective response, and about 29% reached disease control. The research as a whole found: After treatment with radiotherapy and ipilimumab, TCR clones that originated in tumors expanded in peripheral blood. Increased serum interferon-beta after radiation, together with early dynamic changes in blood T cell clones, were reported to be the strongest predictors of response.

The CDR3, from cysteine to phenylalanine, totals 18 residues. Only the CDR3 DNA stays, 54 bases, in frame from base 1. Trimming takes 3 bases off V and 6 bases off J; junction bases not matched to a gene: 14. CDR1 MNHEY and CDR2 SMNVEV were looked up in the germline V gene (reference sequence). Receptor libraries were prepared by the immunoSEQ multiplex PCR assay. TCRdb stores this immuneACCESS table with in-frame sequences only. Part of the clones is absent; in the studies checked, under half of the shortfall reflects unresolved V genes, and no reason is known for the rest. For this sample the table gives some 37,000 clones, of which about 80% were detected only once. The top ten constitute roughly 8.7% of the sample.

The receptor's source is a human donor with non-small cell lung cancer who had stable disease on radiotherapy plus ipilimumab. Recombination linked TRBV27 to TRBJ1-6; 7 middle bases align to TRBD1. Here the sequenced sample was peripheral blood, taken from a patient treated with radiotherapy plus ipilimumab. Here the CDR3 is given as CASSFLLGQAWGNSPLHF. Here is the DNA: TGTGCCAGCAGTTTTCTCCTCGGACAGGCGTGGGGTAATTCACCCCTCCACTTT.